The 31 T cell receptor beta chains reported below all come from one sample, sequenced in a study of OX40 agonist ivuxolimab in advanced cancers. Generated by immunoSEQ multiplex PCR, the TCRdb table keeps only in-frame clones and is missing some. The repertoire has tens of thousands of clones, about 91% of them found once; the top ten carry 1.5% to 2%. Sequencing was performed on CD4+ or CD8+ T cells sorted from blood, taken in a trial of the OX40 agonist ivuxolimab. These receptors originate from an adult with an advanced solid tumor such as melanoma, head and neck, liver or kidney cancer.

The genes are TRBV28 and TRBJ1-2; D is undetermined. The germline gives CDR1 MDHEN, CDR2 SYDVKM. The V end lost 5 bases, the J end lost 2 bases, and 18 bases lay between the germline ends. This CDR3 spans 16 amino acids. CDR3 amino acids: CASSGDSGRRNYGYTF. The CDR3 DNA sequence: TGTGCCAGCAGTGGGGATTCGGGAAGGCGGAACTATGGCTACACCTTC.

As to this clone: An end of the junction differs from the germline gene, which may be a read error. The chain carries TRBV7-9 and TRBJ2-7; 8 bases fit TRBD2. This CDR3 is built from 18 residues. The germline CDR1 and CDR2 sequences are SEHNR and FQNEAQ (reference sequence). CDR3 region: CASSLARGGASDSYEQYF. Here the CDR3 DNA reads TGTGCCAGCAGCCTAGCCCGGGGGGGCGCTTCCGACTCCTACGAGCAGTACTTC.

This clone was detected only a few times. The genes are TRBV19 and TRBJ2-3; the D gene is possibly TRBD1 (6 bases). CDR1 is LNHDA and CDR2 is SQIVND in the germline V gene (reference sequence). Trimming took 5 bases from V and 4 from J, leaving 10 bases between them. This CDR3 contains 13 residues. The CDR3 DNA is TGTGCCAGTAGTCAGAACAGGGCAGATACGCAGTATTTT. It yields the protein CASSQNRADTQYF.

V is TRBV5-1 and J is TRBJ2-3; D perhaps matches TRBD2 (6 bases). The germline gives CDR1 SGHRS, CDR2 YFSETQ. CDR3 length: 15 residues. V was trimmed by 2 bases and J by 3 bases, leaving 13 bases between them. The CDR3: CASSFGGAGTDTQYF. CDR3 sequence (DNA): TGCGCCAGCAGCTTTGGTGGAGCGGGTACAGATACGCAGTATTTT. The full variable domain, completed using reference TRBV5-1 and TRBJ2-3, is KAGVTQTPRYLIKTRGQQVTLSCSPISGHRSVSWYQQTPGQGLQFLFEYFSETQRNKGNFPGRFSGRQFSNSRSEMNVSTLELGDSALYLCASSFGGAGTDTQYFGPGTRLTVL.

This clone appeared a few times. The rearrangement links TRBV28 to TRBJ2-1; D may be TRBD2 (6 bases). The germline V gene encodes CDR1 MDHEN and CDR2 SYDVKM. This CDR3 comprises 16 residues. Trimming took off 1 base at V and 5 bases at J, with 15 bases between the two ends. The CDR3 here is CASSLLGLTFHNEQFF. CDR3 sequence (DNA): TGTGCCAGCAGTTTATTGGGACTTACCTTCCACAATGAGCAGTTCTTC.

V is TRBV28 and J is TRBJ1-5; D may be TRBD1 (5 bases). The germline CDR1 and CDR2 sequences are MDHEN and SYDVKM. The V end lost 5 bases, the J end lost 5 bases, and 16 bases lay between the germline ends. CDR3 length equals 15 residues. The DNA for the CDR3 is TGTGCCAGCAGTCCCGGGACTCGGGGTGATCAGCCCCAGCATTTT. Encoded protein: CASSPGTRGDQPQHF.

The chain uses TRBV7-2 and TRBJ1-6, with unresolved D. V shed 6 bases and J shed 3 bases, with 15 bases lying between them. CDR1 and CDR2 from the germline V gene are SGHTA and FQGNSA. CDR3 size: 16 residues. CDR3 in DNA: TGTGCCAGCAGAGAGAAGGACGCTAACTATAATTCACCCCTCCACTTT. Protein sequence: CASREKDANYNSPLHF. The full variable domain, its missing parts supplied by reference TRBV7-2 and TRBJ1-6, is GAGVSQSPSNKVTEKGKDVELRCDPISGHTALYWYRQSLGQGLEFLIYFQGNSAPDKSGLPSDRFSAERTGGSVSTLTIQRTQQEDSAVYLCASREKDANYNSPLHFGNGTRLTVT.

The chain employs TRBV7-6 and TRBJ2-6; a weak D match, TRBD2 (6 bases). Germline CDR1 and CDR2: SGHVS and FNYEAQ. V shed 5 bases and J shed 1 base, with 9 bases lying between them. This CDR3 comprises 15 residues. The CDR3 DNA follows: TGTGCCAGCAGCCTGGGGACTTCTGGGGCCAACGTCCTGACTTTC. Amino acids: CASSLGTSGANVLTF.

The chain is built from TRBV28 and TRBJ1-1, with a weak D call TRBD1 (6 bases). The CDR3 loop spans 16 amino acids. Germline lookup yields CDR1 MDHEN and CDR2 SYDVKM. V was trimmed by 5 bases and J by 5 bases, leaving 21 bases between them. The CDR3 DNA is TGTGCCAGCAGTCCCCCCGCAGGGGTCACCTGGACTGAAGCTTTCTTT. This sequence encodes CASSPPAGVTWTEAFF.

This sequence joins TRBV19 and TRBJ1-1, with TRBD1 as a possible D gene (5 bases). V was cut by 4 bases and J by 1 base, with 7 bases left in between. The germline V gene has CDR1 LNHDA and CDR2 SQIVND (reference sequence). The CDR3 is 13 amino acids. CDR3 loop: CASSTTGNTEAFF. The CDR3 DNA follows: TGTGCCAGTAGTACCACAGGGAACACTGAAGCTTTCTTT.

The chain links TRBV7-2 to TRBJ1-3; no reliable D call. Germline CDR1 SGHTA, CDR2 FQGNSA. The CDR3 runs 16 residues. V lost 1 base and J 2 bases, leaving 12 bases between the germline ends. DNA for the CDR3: TGTGCCAGCAGCTTAGTAGGCTCCCCAACTGGAAACACCATATATTTT. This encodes CASSLVGSPTGNTIYF.

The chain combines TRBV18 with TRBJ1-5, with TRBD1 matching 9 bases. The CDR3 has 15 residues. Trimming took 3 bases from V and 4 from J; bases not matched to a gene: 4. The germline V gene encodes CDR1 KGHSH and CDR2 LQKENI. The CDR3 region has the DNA TGTGCCAGCTCACCCCGACAGGGGGGAAATCAGCCCCAGCATTTT. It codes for CASSPRQGGNQPQHF.

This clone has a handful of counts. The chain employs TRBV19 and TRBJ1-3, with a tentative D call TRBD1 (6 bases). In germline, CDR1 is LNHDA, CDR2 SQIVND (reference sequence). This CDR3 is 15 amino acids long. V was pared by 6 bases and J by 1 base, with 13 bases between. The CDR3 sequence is CASSPGHTSGNTIYF. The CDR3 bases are TGTGCCAGTAGCCCGGGACACACTTCTGGAAACACCATATATTTT.

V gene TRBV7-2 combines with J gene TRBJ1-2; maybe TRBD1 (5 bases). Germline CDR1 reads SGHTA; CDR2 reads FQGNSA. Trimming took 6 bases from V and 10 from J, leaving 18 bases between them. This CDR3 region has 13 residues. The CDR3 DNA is TGTGCCAGCAGTTTTAGTCGGACAAGAGACTACACCTTC. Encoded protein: CASSFSRTRDYTF.

CDR3 protein: CASSQDWGLEAPGNTIYF. The CDR3 DNA sequence: TGCGCCAGCAGCCAAGATTGGGGATTGGAGGCTCCTGGAAACACCATATATTTT. The V call is TRBV4-1, the J call TRBJ1-3; unclear D gene. Germline CDR1 and CDR2: MGHRA and YSYEKL. The CDR3 covers 18 residues. V dropped 0 bases and J dropped 2 bases, with 17 bases sitting between them.

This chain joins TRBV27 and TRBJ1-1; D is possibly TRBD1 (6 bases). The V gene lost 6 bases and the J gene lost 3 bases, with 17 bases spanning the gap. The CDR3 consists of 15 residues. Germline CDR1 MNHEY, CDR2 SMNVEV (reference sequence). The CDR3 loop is CASSKQGVGYTEAFF. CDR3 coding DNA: TGTGCCAGCAGCAAACAGGGAGTTGGGTACACTGAAGCTTTCTTT.

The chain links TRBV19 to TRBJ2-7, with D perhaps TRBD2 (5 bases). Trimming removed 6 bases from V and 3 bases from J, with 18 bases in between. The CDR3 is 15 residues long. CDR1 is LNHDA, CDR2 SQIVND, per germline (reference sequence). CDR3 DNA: TGTGCCAGTAGCCCCGCGGGTTCGACGGTCTACGAGCAGTACTTC. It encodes CASSPAGSTVYEQYF.

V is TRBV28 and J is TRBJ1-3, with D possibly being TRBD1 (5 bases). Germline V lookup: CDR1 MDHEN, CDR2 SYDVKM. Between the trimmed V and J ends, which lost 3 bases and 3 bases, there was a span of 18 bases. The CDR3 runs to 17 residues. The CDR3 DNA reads TGTGCCAGCAGTTTCGGTACCGGGGCCTGGGGTGGAAACACCATATATTTT. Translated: CASSFGTGAWGGNTIYF.

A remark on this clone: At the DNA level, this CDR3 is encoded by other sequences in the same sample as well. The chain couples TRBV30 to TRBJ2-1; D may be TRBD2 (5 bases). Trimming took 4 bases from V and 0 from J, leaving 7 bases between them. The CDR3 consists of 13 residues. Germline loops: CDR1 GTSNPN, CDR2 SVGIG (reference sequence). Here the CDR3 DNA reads TGTGCCTGGACGGGGAACTCCTACAATGAGCAGTTCTTC. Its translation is CAWTGNSYNEQFF. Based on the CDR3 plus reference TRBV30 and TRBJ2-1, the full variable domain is SQTIHQWPATLVQPVGSPLSLECTVEGTSNPNLYWYRQAAGRGLQLLFYSVGIGQISSEVPQNLSASRPQDRQFILSSKKLLLSDSGFYLCAWTGNSYNEQFFGPGTRLTVL.

DNA for the CDR3: TGTGCCAGCAGCTTGGCCTGGGGTGATGAGCAGTTCTTC. It codes for CASSLAWGDEQFF. J is TRBJ2-1 and V is TRBV5-4; D is unresolved. The germline V gene encodes CDR1 SGHNT and CDR2 YYREEE (reference sequence). This CDR3 contains 13 residues. The V gene lost 0 bases and the J gene lost 8 bases, with 9 bases spanning the gap.

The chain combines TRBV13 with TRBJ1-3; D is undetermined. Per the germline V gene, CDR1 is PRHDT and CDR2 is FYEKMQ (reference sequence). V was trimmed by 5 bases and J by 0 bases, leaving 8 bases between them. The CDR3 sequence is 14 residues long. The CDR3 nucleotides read TGTGCCAGCAGCATAGCAACCTCTGGAAACACCATATATTTT. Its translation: CASSIATSGNTIYF.

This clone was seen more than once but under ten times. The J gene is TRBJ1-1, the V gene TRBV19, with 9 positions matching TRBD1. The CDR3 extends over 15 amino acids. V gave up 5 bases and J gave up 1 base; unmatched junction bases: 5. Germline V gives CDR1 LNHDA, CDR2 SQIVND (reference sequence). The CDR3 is CASSPRQGGNTEAFF. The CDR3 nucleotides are TGTGCCAGTAGTCCCCGACAGGGGGGGAACACTGAAGCTTTCTTT.

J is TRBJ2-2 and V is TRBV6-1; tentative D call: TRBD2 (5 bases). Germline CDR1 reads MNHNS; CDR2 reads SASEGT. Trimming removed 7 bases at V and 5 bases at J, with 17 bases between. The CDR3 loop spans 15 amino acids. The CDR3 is CASKILSGTTGELFF. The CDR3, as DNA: TGTGCCAGCAAGATATTGAGCGGCACAACCGGGGAGCTGTTTTTT.

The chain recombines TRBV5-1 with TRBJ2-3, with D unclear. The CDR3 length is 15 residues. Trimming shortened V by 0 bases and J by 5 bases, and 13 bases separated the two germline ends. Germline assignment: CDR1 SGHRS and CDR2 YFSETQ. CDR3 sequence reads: CASSLEARVVDTQYF. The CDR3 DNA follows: TGCGCCAGCAGCTTGGAGGCTCGCGTGGTAGATACGCAGTATTTT.

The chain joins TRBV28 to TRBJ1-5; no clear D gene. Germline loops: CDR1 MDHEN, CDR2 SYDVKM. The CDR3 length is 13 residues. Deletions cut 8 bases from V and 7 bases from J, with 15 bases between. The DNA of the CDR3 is TGTGCCAGCTGGTCCCGGGGTTGGCAGCCCCAGCATTTT. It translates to CASWSRGWQPQHF.

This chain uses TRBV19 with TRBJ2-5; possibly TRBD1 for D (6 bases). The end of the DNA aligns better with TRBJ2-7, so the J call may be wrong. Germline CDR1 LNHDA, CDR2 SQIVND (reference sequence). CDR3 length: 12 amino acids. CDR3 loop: CASSVTGYEQYF. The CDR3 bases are TGTGCCAGTAGTGTAACAGGGTACGAGCAGTACTTC.

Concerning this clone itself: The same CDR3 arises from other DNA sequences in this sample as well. The CDR3 loop is CAWSTTVGAAQYF. DNA of the CDR3: TGTGCCTGGAGTACGACGGTAGGGGCGGCCCAGTACTTC. This rearrangement joins TRBV30 to TRBJ2-5; a possible D gene is TRBD1 (5 bases). CDR3 length: 13 amino acids. Trimming removed 2 bases from V and 9 bases from J, with 16 bases in between. Germline-derived CDR1 and CDR2 are GTSNPN and SVGIG (reference sequence).

The CDR3 DNA is TGTGCCAGCAGCCAAAACCCGGGACAGACTGGAAACACCATATATTTT. It yields the protein CASSQNPGQTGNTIYF. V and J are TRBV7-2 and TRBJ1-3, with 7 bases lining up with TRBD1. Germline assignment: CDR1 SGHTA and CDR2 FQGNSA. The CDR3 has 16 residues. Trimming at V came to 5 bases and at J to 2 bases, leaving 9 bases not matched to a gene.

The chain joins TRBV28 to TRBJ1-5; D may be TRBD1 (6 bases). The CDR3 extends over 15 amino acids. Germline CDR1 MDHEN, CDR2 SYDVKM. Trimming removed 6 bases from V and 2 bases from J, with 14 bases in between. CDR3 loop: CASRDGGGGNQPQHF. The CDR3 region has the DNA TGTGCCAGCAGGGACGGAGGGGGAGGCAATCAGCCCCAGCATTTT. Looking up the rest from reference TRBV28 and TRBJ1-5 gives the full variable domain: DVKVTQSSRYLVKRTGEKVFLECVQDMDHENMFWYRQDPGLGLRLIYFSYDVKMKEKGDIPEGYSVSREKKERFSLILESASTNQTSMYLCASRDGGGGNQPQHFGDGTRLSIL.

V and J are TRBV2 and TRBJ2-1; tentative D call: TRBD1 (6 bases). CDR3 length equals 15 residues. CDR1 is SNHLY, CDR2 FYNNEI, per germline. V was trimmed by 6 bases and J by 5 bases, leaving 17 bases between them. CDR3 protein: CASSLTGRSHNEQFF. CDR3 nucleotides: TGTGCCAGCAGCCTGACAGGACGTAGCCACAATGAGCAGTTCTTC.

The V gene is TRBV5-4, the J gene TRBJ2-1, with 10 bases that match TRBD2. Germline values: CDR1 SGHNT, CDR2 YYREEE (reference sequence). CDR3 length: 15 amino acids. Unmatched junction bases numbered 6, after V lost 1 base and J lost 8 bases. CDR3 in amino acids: CASSLTSGVVHEQFF. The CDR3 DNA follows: TGTGCCAGCAGCTTGACTAGCGGGGTGGTGCATGAGCAGTTCTTC.